The 23 T cell receptor beta chains presented below share a single source sample, sequenced in a study of siplizumab effects on memory and regulatory T cells. Clones were sequenced by immunoSEQ multiplex PCR, and TCRdb holds only the in-frame ones, with some missing. The data show some 97,000 clones, 94% seen once. Sequenced material: Tregs sorted from blood. All receptors derive from a human donor in good health.

The rearrangement links TRBV5-4 to TRBJ2-5, with D possibly matching TRBD2 (5 bases). The CDR3 extends over 14 amino acids. V lost 4 bases, J lost 2 bases, and 12 bases lay in between. Per germline, CDR1 SGHNT and CDR2 YYREEE (reference sequence). The DNA of the CDR3 is TGTGCCAGCAGCACAAAGGACTTTCAAGAGACCCAGTACTTC. Its translation: CASSTKDFQETQYF.

The chain carries TRBV5-6 and TRBJ1-1; no definite D call. V lost 0 bases to trimming and J lost 4 bases, with 16 bases between them. The CDR3 has 16 residues. Germline V gene lookup returns CDR1 SGHDT and CDR2 YYEEEE. The chain's CDR3 is CASSLVRAAGGTEAFF. CDR3 nucleotides: TGTGCCAGCAGCTTGGTGAGGGCAGCCGGTGGCACTGAAGCTTTCTTT.

This clone was detected only once. This chain connects TRBV19 to TRBJ1-1; D is ambiguous. The CDR3 loop spans 12 amino acids. The germline V and J ends were trimmed by 10 bases and 8 bases, with 17 bases remaining between them. Germline loops: CDR1 LNHDA, CDR2 SQIVND (reference sequence). The CDR3 region has the DNA TGTGCCACCCGGTTTGTCGGCGGGGAAGCTTTCTTT. Amino acids: CATRFVGGEAFF.

The V gene is TRBV9, the J gene TRBJ1-1, with a possible D match to TRBD1 (6 bases). V was pared by 0 bases and J by 5 bases, with 14 bases between. The germline CDR1 and CDR2 sequences are SGDLS and YYNGEE. The CDR3 is made up of 15 amino acids. CDR3 sequence (DNA): TGTGCCAGCAGCGTAGTTGGAGGGCAGGGGACTGAAGCTTTCTTT. This encodes CASSVVGGQGTEAFF. Filled out from reference TRBV9 and TRBJ1-1, the complete variable domain reads DSGVTQTPKHLITATGQRVTLRCSPRSGDLSVYWYQQSLDQGLQFLIQYYNGEERAKGNILERFSAQQFPDLHSELNLSSLELGDSALYFCASSVVGGQGTEAFFGQGTRLTVV.

The chain carries TRBV28 and TRBJ1-2, with 7 bases that match TRBD1. The CDR3 totals 14 residues. V lost 2 bases to trimming and J lost 5 bases; unmatched junction nucleotides: 5. The germline CDR1 and CDR2 sequences are MDHEN and SYDVKM. The CDR3 region is CASSLTGVKYGYTF. The CDR3 DNA reads TGTGCCAGCAGTTTAACAGGGGTCAAGTATGGCTACACCTTC.

The chain uses TRBV18 and TRBJ1-5, with D possibly being TRBD1 (5 bases). The CDR3 contains 17 residues. Trimming pared 2 bases from V and 0 bases from J, leaving 14 bases between. Germline loops: CDR1 KGHSH, CDR2 LQKENI. CDR3 sequence: CASSPTRGTDSNQPQHF. CDR3 nucleotides: TGTGCCAGCTCACCAACCCGAGGGACGGATAGCAATCAGCCCCAGCATTTT.

The rearrangement joins TRBV18 to TRBJ1-6; weak D call: TRBD1 (5 bases). CDR3 length equals 14 residues. V was cut by 3 bases and J by 8 bases, with 11 bases left in between. CDR1 KGHSH and CDR2 LQKENI come from the germline V gene. As DNA, the CDR3 is TGTGCCAGCTCACCGATTCAGGGAGATTCACCCCTCCACTTT. It yields the protein CASSPIQGDSPLHF.

The chain has TRBV11-3 and TRBJ2-5; 8 nucleotides line up with TRBD2. Germline CDR1 is SGHNT and CDR2 is YENEEA. The CDR3 totals 14 residues. The J segment lost 1 base and the V segment lost 5 bases, leaving 3 bases of the junction unmatched. The CDR3 region is CASSEGTSQETQYF. The DNA for the CDR3 is TGTGCCAGCAGCGAAGGGACTAGCCAAGAGACCCAGTACTTC.

The chain recombines TRBV5-1 with TRBJ2-5, with TRBD2 matching 11 bases. V was pared by 2 bases and J by 4 bases, with 1 base of the junction left unmatched. The germline V gene encodes CDR1 SGHRS and CDR2 YFSETQ. This CDR3 is built from 14 residues. CDR3 protein: CASSLGTSGETQYF. CDR3 DNA sequence: TGCGCCAGCAGCTTAGGGACTAGCGGAGAGACCCAGTACTTC.

This rearrangement joins TRBV10-2 to TRBJ2-2, with 9 bases identical to TRBD2. Germline CDR1 and CDR2: WSHSY and SAAADI. The J segment lost 2 bases and the V segment lost 2 bases, leaving 0 bases of the junction unmatched. The CDR3 is 15 amino acids. DNA of the CDR3: TGCGCCAGCAGTGAGCTAGCGGGAAACACCGGGGAGCTGTTTTTT. This encodes CASSELAGNTGELFF.

The rearrangement links TRBV5-1 to TRBJ2-7; TRBD2 matches 7 bases. V shed 9 bases and J 2 bases; nucleotides not matched to a gene: 8. The CDR3 has 13 residues. Germline CDR1 and CDR2: SGHRS and YFSETQ. The CDR3 spells CATSRGEPYEQYF. In DNA form, the CDR3 reads TGCGCCACTAGCCGGGGGGAACCCTACGAGCAGTACTTC.

This rearrangement joins TRBV7-8 to TRBJ2-3; no definite D call. From germline, CDR1 is SGHVS and CDR2 FQNEAQ. There are 16 residues in the CDR3. V gave up 4 bases and J gave up 0 bases, with 14 bases separating them. CDR3 nucleotide sequence: TGTGCCAGCAGCTCACGGCCTACCTCTAGCACAGATACGCAGTATTTT. Translation: CASSSRPTSSTDTQYF.

The count of this clone is one. This chain links TRBV29-1 with TRBJ1-5; the match to TRBD1 covers 10 bases. Germline V gene lookup returns CDR1 SQVTM and CDR2 ANQGSEA. This CDR3 is built from 12 residues. J lost 6 bases, V lost 4 bases, and 0 bases had no gene match. The CDR3 bases are TGCAGCGTTGGGGACAGGGGTCAGCCCCAGCATTTT. Translating gives CSVGDRGQPQHF.

The chain combines TRBV7-9 with TRBJ2-2; 10 bases map to TRBD1. V shed 1 base and J 9 bases; nucleotides not matched to a gene: 11. CDR3 length: 17 residues. The V gene's germline CDR1 is SEHNR and CDR2 FQNEAQ (reference sequence). The CDR3 loop reads CASSLEVRDRGSRELFF. The CDR3 DNA follows: TGTGCCAGCAGCTTAGAGGTCCGGGACAGGGGATCGCGGGAGCTGTTTTTT.

CDR3 amino acids: CASSPATGSYEQYF. The CDR3 nucleotides read TGTGCCAGCAGCCCTGCGACAGGATCCTACGAGCAGTACTTC. The chain links TRBV7-2 to TRBJ2-7; D is possibly TRBD1 (6 bases). The CDR3 extends over 14 amino acids. The V end was cut by 5 bases, the J end by 1 base, with 12 bases between. CDR1 is SGHTA, CDR2 FQGNSA, per germline.

The chain employs TRBV27 and TRBJ1-1; perhaps TRBD1 as D (5 bases). The CDR3 is 13 residues long. CDR1 is MNHEY and CDR2 is SMNVEV in the germline V gene (reference sequence). The ends were cut back, 7 bases at V and 3 bases at J, with 12 bases in the middle. The CDR3 region is CASKTGPYTEAFF. Here the CDR3 DNA reads TGTGCCAGCAAAACGGGACCCTACACTGAAGCTTTCTTT.

The chain uses TRBV7-9 and TRBJ2-7; no reliable D call. The CDR3 is made up of 13 amino acids. Trimming took 4 bases from V and 4 from J, leaving 11 bases between them. Germline values: CDR1 SEHNR, CDR2 FQNEAQ (reference sequence). The CDR3 nucleotides read TGTGCCAGCAGCTGGGCATCTAGTTACGAGCAGTACTTC. Its translation: CASSWASSYEQYF.

Turning to this clone: A read error may produce the germline difference seen at one junction end. In the same sample, other DNA sequences code for this CDR3. The chain has TRBV5-1 and TRBJ2-7, with a weak D call TRBD1 (7 bases). CDR1 is SGHRS, CDR2 YFSETQ, per germline. This CDR3 region has 14 residues. CDR3 region: CASRLHRGGYEQYF. Written as DNA, the CDR3 is TGCGCCAGCCGCTTACACAGGGGAGGCTACGAGCAGTACTTC.

The chain carries TRBV5-4 and TRBJ2-1, with D unclear. Trimming removed 4 bases at V and 2 bases at J, with 10 bases between. This CDR3 contains 14 residues. Germline CDR1 is SGHNT and CDR2 is YYREEE (reference sequence). In DNA, the CDR3 is TGTGCCAGCAGCCCGTCGACTGCCTACAATGAGCAGTTCTTC. Protein: CASSPSTAYNEQFF.

In DNA, the CDR3 is TGCGCCAGCAGCATCAGGGAAGAGACCCAGTACTTC. Encoded protein: CASSIREETQYF. The chain combines TRBV5-1 with TRBJ2-5; possibly TRBD1 for D (5 bases). CDR1 is SGHRS, CDR2 YFSETQ, per germline. The CDR3 is made up of 12 amino acids. The ends were cut back, 4 bases at V and 3 bases at J, with 7 bases in the middle. Together with reference TRBV5-1 and TRBJ2-5, the CDR3 gives the full variable domain: KAGVTQTPRYLIKTRGQQVTLSCSPISGHRSVSWYQQTPGQGLQFLFEYFSETQRNKGNFPGRFSGRQFSNSRSEMNVSTLELGDSALYLCASSIREETQYFGPGTRLLVL.

V is TRBV27 and J is TRBJ1-4, with D unclear. CDR3 length: 16 residues. V lost 4 bases and J lost 10, with 22 bases in between. Germline-derived CDR1 and CDR2 are MNHEY and SMNVEV (reference sequence). The DNA for the CDR3 is TGTGCCAGCAGTTCCCCAGATGCGGCTGGGTATGGAAAACTGTTTTTT. Translated, it gives CASSSPDAAGYGKLFF.

CDR3 protein: CASSLRGGAGNTIYF. The CDR3 DNA reads as TGTGCCAGCAGCTTGAGAGGGGGCGCGGGAAACACCATATATTTT. This sequence joins TRBV5-4 and TRBJ1-3, with TRBD1 matching 7 bases. Trimming at V came to 1 base and at J to 4 bases, leaving 5 bases not matched to a gene. The CDR3 spans 15 residues. Germline assignment: CDR1 SGHNT and CDR2 YYREEE (reference sequence).

This sequence joins TRBV5-5 and TRBJ1-2, with 8 nucleotides matching TRBD1. The germline V gene has CDR1 SGHKS and CDR2 YYEKEE (reference sequence). V shed 0 bases and J 2 bases; nucleotides not matched to a gene: 0. This CDR3 comprises 14 residues. The CDR3 coding sequence is TGTGCCAGCAGCTTGGGACAGGGGAACTATGGCTACACCTTC. This codes for CASSLGQGNYGYTF.